The 17 T cell receptor beta chains given below trace back to one sample, sequenced in a study of T-cell reconstitution after alpha-beta-depleted transplantation in children. Preparation of the TCRbeta library used unique molecular identifiers. TCRdb itself ran the PCR reads through MiXCR, one entry per CDR3 protein. The sample contains fewer than 700,000 distinct CDR3 sequences, around 13% of which appear only once. The source material was PBMCs, mostly from graft donor cells, sampled 360 days after TCRalphabeta/CD19-depleted stem cell transplant. The receptors come from a male patient under 18 who had a stem cell transplant for acute myeloid leukemia, so the T cells may come from the graft donor.

This clonotype was observed a handful of times. The V call is TRBV20-1, the J call TRBJ2-3; 11 bases line up with TRBD2. CDR3 size: 15 residues. The V segment lost 5 bases and the J segment 3 bases; nucleotides outside the gene matches: 7. Germline CDR1 reads DFQATT; CDR2 reads SNEGSKA (reference sequence). Here the CDR3 reads CSAGSGRAFTDTQYF. The CDR3 DNA follows: TGCAGTGCTGGTAGCGGGAGGGCCTTTACAGATACGCAGTATTTT.

The chain recombines TRBV15 with TRBJ2-3; D could derive from TRBD1 or TRBD2 (5 bases each). The CDR3 runs to 19 residues. The germline V gene has CDR1 LNHNV and CDR2 YYDKDF (reference sequence). Trimming stripped 0 bases from V and 0 bases from J, with 19 bases between. In nucleotides, the CDR3 is TGTGCCACCAGCAGAGATAGGGGAAGCGGCGGAGGCAGCACAGATACGCAGTATTTT. This gives the protein CATSRDRGSGGGSTDTQYF. Full variable domain (outside the CDR3, taken from reference TRBV15 and TRBJ2-3): DAMVIQNPRYQVTQFGKPVTLSCSQTLNHNVMYWYQQKSSQAPKLLFHYYDKDFNNEADTPDNFQSRRPNTSFCFLDIRSPGLGDTAMYLCATSRDRGSGGGSTDTQYFGPGTRLTVL.

This clonotype was counted between two and nine times. Written as DNA, the CDR3 is TGTGCCAGCAGTACCCAGAATCAGCCCCAGCATTTT. Amino acid sequence: CASSTQNQPQHF. The chain couples TRBV28 to TRBJ1-5; D not certain. V dropped 5 bases and J dropped 4 bases, with 6 bases sitting between them. Germline CDR1 is MDHEN and CDR2 is SYDVKM. This CDR3 region has 12 residues.

This clonotype came up many times. The gene calls are TRBV7-8 and TRBJ1-2; TRBD1 might be the D (6 bases). Germline V CDR1 and CDR2: SGHVS, FQNEAQ. The CDR3 runs 18 residues. With 1 base removed from V and 0 bases from J, the gap between germline ends came to 18 bases. The CDR3 nucleotides are TGTGCCAGCAGCTTAGATTCTTTCTACAGGGATTCTAACTATGGCTACACCTTC. It is translated as CASSLDSFYRDSNYGYTF.

The table lists this clonotype with a few counts. The rearrangement links TRBV5-5 to TRBJ2-5; D ambiguous. There are 13 residues in the CDR3. V gave up 2 bases and J gave up 2 bases, with 7 bases separating them. Germline assignment: CDR1 SGHKS and CDR2 YYEKEE (reference sequence). The chain's CDR3 is CASSFSRQETQYF. CDR3 sequence (DNA): TGTGCCAGCAGCTTTTCTAGACAAGAGACCCAGTACTTC.

CDR3 sequence reads: CASSLDVSGSYNEQFF. The CDR3 nucleotides read TGTGCCAGCAGCTTAGACGTTAGCGGGAGCTACAATGAGCAGTTCTTC. This sequence joins TRBV7-9 and TRBJ2-1; 9 positions agree with TRBD2. The CDR3 runs to 16 residues. J was trimmed by 3 bases and V by 1 base; bases with no gene match: 4. Looked up from germline, CDR1 is SEHNR and CDR2 is FQNEAQ (reference sequence). Full variable domain (remainder filled in from reference TRBV7-9 and TRBJ2-1): DTGVSQNPRHKITKRGQNVTFRCDPISEHNRLYWYRQTLGQGPEFLTYFQNEAQLEKSRLLSDRFSAERPKGSFSTLEIQRTEQGDSAMYLCASSLDVSGSYNEQFFGPGTRLTVL.

The chain couples TRBV28 to TRBJ1-1; 7 bases agree with TRBD1. The germline V gene encodes CDR1 MDHEN and CDR2 SYDVKM. Trimming removed 6 bases from V and 7 bases from J; junction bases left unmatched: 8. The CDR3 extends over 13 amino acids. The DNA of the CDR3 is TGTGCCAGCAGATCGGACAGGAGTATTGAAGCTTTCTTT. Its translation is CASRSDRSIEAFF.

The rearrangement links TRBV18 to TRBJ2-2; D may be TRBD1 (6 bases). Germline CDR1 is KGHSH and CDR2 is LQKENI. V lost 1 base, J lost 4 bases, and 13 bases lay in between. This CDR3 has 16 residues. CDR3 amino acids: CASSPRQGITTGELFF. The CDR3 nucleotides are TGTGCCAGCTCACCACGGCAGGGGATTACCACCGGGGAGCTGTTTTTT.

This clonotype was detected only a few times. The chain recombines TRBV3-1 with TRBJ2-7; D not certain. Germline values: CDR1 LGHDT, CDR2 YNNKEL (reference sequence). This CDR3 has 13 amino acids. The ends were cut back, 4 bases at V and 3 bases at J, with 10 bases in the middle. The CDR3 here is CASSLRTVYEQYF. In DNA form, the CDR3 reads TGTGCCAGCAGCCTAAGGACGGTCTACGAGCAGTACTTC.

This clonotype was counted only a few times. The chain couples TRBV7-9 to TRBJ2-7; 7 bases align to TRBD1. Trimming at V came to 2 bases and at J to 6 bases, leaving 10 bases not matched to a gene. Germline loops: CDR1 SEHNR, CDR2 FQNEAQ (reference sequence). The CDR3 sequence is 15 residues long. CDR3 DNA: TGTGCCAGCAGCTTATACCGCATGACAGGGCCCGAGCAGTACTTC. This translates into CASSLYRMTGPEQYF.

The chain couples TRBV28 to TRBJ2-2, with 7 positions matching TRBD1. From germline, CDR1 is MDHEN and CDR2 SYDVKM. The CDR3 is 16 residues long. V trimming: 5 bases; J trimming: 6 bases; junction bases outside the gene matches: 12. The CDR3 DNA sequence: TGTGCCAGCAGTCTGCCTCCGGGACAGATGCCCGGGGAGCTGTTTTTT. This encodes CASSLPPGQMPGELFF.

This clonotype was observed a few times. V is TRBV19 and J is TRBJ2-1; TRBD2 aligns across 9 bases. Per germline, CDR1 LNHDA and CDR2 SQIVND (reference sequence). The CDR3 has 18 residues. V gave up 4 bases and J gave up 4 bases; unmatched junction bases: 14. The CDR3 is CASSRSSPGTSRYNEQFF. The CDR3 region has the DNA TGTGCCAGTAGTAGAAGCTCCCCCGGGACTAGCCGGTACAATGAGCAGTTCTTC. The entire variable domain, with the rest obtained from reference TRBV19 and TRBJ2-1, is as follows: DGGITQSPKYLFRKEGQNVTLSCEQNLNHDAMYWYRQDPGQGLRLIYYSQIVNDFQKGDIAEGYSVSREKKESFPLTVTSAQKNPTAFYLCASSRSSPGTSRYNEQFFGPGTRLTVL.

This clonotype has a handful of counts. DNA for the CDR3: TGCGCCAGCAGCCAAGGACCAAATGAAAAACTGTTTTTT. Translated: CASSQGPNEKLFF. The chain is built from TRBV5-1 and TRBJ1-4; D is unresolved. Germline V gene sequence: CDR1 SGHRS, CDR2 YFSETQ. Trimming removed 4 bases from V and 5 bases from J, with 9 bases in between. The CDR3 consists of 13 residues.

This chain joins TRBV11-2 and TRBJ2-5; D perhaps matches TRBD2 (5 bases). The V gene's germline CDR1 is SGHAT and CDR2 FQNNGV. The CDR3 consists of 16 residues. V lost 7 bases and J 7 bases, leaving 25 bases between the germline ends. CDR3 region: CASTPVKVTTGGTQYF. The DNA for the CDR3 is TGTGCCAGCACCCCAGTGAAGGTGACGACCGGAGGGACCCAGTACTTC.

This clonotype was observed a handful of times. The chain joins TRBV29-1 to TRBJ2-1; 9 bases agree with TRBD1. CDR1 is SQVTM, CDR2 ANQGSEA, per germline. CDR3 length equals 13 residues. Trimming cost V 5 bases and J 8 bases; bases outside gene matches: 7. CDR3 amino acids: CSVLGQGGHEQFF. CDR3 bases: TGCAGCGTTCTGGGACAGGGCGGTCATGAGCAGTTCTTC.

This clonotype was seen a few times. The rearrangement joins TRBV19 to TRBJ2-7; D is unclear. CDR1 is LNHDA and CDR2 is SQIVND in the germline V gene (reference sequence). Trimming took 5 bases from V and 0 from J, leaving 14 bases between them. The CDR3 spans 15 residues. CDR3 loop: CASSQVRLSSYEQYF. The CDR3 DNA is TGTGCCAGTAGTCAAGTTCGATTGAGCTCCTACGAGCAGTACTTC.

J is TRBJ2-7 and V is TRBV12-3 or TRBV12-4; the D gene is possibly TRBD1 (6 bases). V lost 5 bases and J 0 bases, leaving 14 bases between the germline ends. This CDR3 has 15 residues. This chain's CDR3 is CASSHQGRSSYEQYF. In nucleotides, the CDR3 is TGTGCCAGCAGTCATCAGGGGCGGAGCTCCTACGAGCAGTACTTC.